The sequence of this T cell receptor (beta chain) was determined in a study of Tregs in tolerant kidney transplant recipients. Thawed PBMCs were FACS-sorted into unstimulated CD4+CD25+CD127- regulatory T cells, CD4+CD25- non-regulatory cells, CD4 and CD8 cells. Of note for this clone: Antigen unknown. Other DNA sequences in this sample translate to the same CDR3.

Germline V gene sequence: CDR1 SGHRS, CDR2 YFSETQ. With 4 bases removed from V and 2 bases from J, the gap between germline ends came to 10 bases. The CDR3 runs to 14 residues. Repertoires were generated with immunoSEQ multiplex PCR, while TCRdb's copy carries only in-frame clones and drops some. Of about 240,000 clones in the sample, more than 65% were seen once. The study's findings and limits: Expanding Tregs on activated donor B cells appeared to best identify donor-specific TCRbeta clones. Biological reproducibility was not directly addressed, but technical replication error appeared minimal.

The chain joins TRBV5-1 to TRBJ1-5; D gene ambiguous. The receptor was derived from a human donor in good health. Sequencing was performed on CD4+ T cells from blood. As DNA, the CDR3 is TGCGCCAGCAGCCCCGGGCAGGGCAATCAGCCCCAGCATTTT. As protein: CASSPGQGNQPQHF.